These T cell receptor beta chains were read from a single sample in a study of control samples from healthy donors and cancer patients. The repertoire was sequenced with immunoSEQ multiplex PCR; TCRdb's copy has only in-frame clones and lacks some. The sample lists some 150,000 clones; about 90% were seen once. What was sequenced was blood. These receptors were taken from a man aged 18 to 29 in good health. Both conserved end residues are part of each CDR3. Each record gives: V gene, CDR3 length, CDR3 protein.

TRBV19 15 CASTSGVGFTDTQYF
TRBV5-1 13 CASSLAPSYEQYF
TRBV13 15 CASSLLGRQNYEQYF
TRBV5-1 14 CASSPLIGSEKLFF
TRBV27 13 CASSLTSAHEQFF
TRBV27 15 CASTLDRAINSPLHF
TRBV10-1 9 CAIQVRAFF
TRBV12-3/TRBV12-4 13 CASRPSEHNEQFF
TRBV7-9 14 CASSSVTTEFSIYF
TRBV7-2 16 CASSSGLAGGNNEQFF
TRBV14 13 CASSLSPGAPLHF
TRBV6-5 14 CASRGGGYDTEAFF
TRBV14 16 CASSQRLASSYNEQFF
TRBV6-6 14 CASSLSTEGTEAFF
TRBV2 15 CASSIRGDSTGELFF
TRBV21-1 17 CASSKALTGVRNSPLHF
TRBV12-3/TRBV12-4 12 CASSLRQEKQYF
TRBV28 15 CASNPPGQFSYEQYF
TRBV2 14 CASKDRGFSYEQYF
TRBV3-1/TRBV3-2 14 CASSDRGYNSPLHF
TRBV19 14 CASSLGLTSYEQYF
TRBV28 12 CASSSTVYEQYF